Listed below are T cell receptor beta chains from one sample, sequenced in a study of blood T cell repertoires in COVID-19. Assay used: immunoSEQ multiplex PCR; TCRdb lists only in-frame clones, some missing. The sample holds roughly 320,000 clones, about 82% seen once. Sequencing used peripheral blood. The receptors come from a human donor in a cohort sampled during active COVID-19. Both conserved end residues are part of each CDR3. A clone size is listed for some rows: how often the clone was seen (once, few, many), or a class if it is expanded.

cdr3_aa,v_call,clone_size
CASSLGQGVLNEQYF,TRBV7-2,.
CAWSRGTEAFF,TRBV30,.
CASSNAGGNEQFF,TRBV3-1/TRBV3-2,.
CASRTGQGGTDTQYF,TRBV9,once
CATSVPAGIYNEQFF,TRBV24-1,once
CASSFRLASYNEQFF,TRBV7-3,once
CASSDLINYGYTF,TRBV2,.
CASSPADGYTF,TRBV7-2,.
CASSPEQGANYGYTF,TRBV6-4,.
CASSYGESTDTQYF,TRBV6-5,many
CASSLQDINSGANVLTF,TRBV10-2,.
CASSVSGGDQPQHF,TRBV4-1,.
CAFSSDNNQPQHF,TRBV30,.
CASRNRGFDQPQHF,TRBV2,once
CASSLGTGGDYGYTF,TRBV7-9,.
CASSPQGFDGYTF,TRBV19,once
CASKTGGITYEQYF,TRBV6-5,.
CASSLGQANTEAFF,TRBV11-3,.
CATSDSRQGNSPLHF,TRBV24-1,.
CAWSPLTGTQNLYGYTF,TRBV30,.
CASSLANSGQSLYGYTF,TRBV7-8,.
CASSRPGGNTEAFF,TRBV6-5,many
CASSVDSVGRNEQFF,TRBV18,.
CSGSRTEDEAFF,TRBV29-1,.
CASIRTGEEETQYF,TRBV2,once
CASSLAATGGKGSGNTIYF,TRBV7-9,.
CATSTSGDRETQYF,TRBV24-1,.
CASRIDRGGLAFF,TRBV25-1,.
CAISESTGMEYGYTF,TRBV10-3,once
CASSYSRAGGPNEQFF,TRBV6-2/TRBV6-3,.
CASSLDLGRYEQYF,TRBV11-2,.
CAISDRGQGVNSYEQYF,TRBV10-3,.
CASRRPSGGADEQFF,TRBV11-2,.
CATSRAAGGYNEQFF,TRBV15,.
CASSLGRQGGQTNTEAFF,TRBV7-2,.
CASSYSGGSYEQYF,TRBV6-5,.
CSVEDRGAGTGVGSTF,TRBV29-1,.
CARGGNPGQGSNQPQHF,TRBV14,few
CSVEGESGELYGYTF,TRBV29-1,.
CASRSGRSTDTQYF,TRBV5-4,.
CASSPDRGQDTEAFF,TRBV2,once
CASSYRGGGSSYNEQFF,TRBV6-2/TRBV6-3,.
CASSLAQDREQYF,TRBV11-2,few
CASSRDSITEAFF,TRBV6-5,.
CASTAGLSSYEQYF,TRBV13,.
CASSPGKEEKLFF,TRBV5-1,.
CASSHLLTYNEQFF,TRBV27,.
CASSIRAAGDTQYF,TRBV19,few
CASSPRRVRELFF,TRBV6-5,.
CAWRVSGDYGYTF,TRBV30,.
CATSDDYSNYGYTF,TRBV24-1,once
CASSDSGRELFF,TRBV2,.
CASSLYYPREVKAFF,TRBV28,once
CASSFGGTEAFF,TRBV11-2,.
CASSRDSYGYTF,TRBV5-1,.
CASSIAPDRGLYGYTF,TRBV19,.
CASSLQGAGTEAFF,TRBV7-9,.